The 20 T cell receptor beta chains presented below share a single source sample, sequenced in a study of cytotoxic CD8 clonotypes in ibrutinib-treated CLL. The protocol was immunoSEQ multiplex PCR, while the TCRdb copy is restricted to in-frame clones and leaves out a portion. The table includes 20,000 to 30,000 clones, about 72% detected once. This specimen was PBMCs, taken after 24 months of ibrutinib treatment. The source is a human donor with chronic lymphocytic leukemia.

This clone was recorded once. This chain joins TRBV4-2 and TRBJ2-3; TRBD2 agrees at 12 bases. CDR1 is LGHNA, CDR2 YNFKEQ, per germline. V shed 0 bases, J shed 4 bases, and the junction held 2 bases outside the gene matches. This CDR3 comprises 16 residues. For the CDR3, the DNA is TGTGCCAGCAGCCAAGAACTAGCGGGGGGCTCAGATACGCAGTATTTT. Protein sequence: CASSQELAGGSDTQYF.

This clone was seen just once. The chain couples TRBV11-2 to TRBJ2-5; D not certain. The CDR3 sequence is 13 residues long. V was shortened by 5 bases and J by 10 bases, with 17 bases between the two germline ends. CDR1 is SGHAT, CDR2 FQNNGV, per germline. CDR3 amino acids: CASSPPIVDIQYF. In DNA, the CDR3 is TGTGCCAGCAGCCCCCCCATAGTAGACATCCAGTACTTC.

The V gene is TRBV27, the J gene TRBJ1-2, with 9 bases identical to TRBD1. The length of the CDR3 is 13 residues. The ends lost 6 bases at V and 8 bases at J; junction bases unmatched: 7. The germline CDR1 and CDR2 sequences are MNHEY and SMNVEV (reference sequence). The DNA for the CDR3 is TGTGCCAGCAGCCTAACCACAGGGGGCGGCTACACCTTC. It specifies CASSLTTGGGYTF.

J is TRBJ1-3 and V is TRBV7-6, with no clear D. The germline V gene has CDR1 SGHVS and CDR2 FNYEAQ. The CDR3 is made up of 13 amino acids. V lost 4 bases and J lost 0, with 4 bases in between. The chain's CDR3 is CASSSNSGNTIYF. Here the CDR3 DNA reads TGTGCCAGCAGCTCTAACTCTGGAAACACCATATATTTT.

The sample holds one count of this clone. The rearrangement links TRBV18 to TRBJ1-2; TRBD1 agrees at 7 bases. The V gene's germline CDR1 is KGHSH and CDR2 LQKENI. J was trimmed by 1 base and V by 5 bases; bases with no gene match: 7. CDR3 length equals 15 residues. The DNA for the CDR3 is TGTGCCAGCTCAGACACCGGGACAGTTAACTATGGCTACACCTTC. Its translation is CASSDTGTVNYGYTF. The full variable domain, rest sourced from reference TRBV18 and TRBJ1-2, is NAGVMQNPRHLVRRRGQEARLRCSPMKGHSHVYWYRQLPEEGLKFMVYLQKENIIDESGMPKERFSAEFPKEGPSILRIQQVVRGDSAAYFCASSDTGTVNYGYTFGSGTRLTVV.

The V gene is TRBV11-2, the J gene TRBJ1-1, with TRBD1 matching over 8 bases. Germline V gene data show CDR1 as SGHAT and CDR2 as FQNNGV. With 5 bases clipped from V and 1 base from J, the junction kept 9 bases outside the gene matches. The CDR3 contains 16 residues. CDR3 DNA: TGTGCCAGCAGCCGTCCCGGGACAGGTACGAACACTGAAGCTTTCTTT. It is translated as CASSRPGTGTNTEAFF.

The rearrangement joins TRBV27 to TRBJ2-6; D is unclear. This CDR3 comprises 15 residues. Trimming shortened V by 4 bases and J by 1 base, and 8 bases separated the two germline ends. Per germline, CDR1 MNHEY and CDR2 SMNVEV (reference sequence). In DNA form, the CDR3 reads TGTGCCAGCAGTTCTGACGGTTCTGGGGCCAACGTCCTGACTTTC. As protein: CASSSDGSGANVLTF. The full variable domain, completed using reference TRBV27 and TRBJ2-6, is EAQVTQNPRYLITVTGKKLTVTCSQNMNHEYMSWYRQDPGLGLRQIYYSMNVEVTDKGDVPEGYKVSRKEKRNFPLILESPSPNQTSLYFCASSSDGSGANVLTFGAGSRLTVL.

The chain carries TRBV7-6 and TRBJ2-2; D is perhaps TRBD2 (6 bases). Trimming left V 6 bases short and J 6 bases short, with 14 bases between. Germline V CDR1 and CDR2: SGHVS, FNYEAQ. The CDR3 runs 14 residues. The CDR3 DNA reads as TGTGCCAGCAGTTCCATGGGGGGTTCCGGGGAGCTGTTTTTT. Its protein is CASSSMGGSGELFF.

The chain's CDR3 is CASSESRGRSYNSPLHF. In DNA, the CDR3 is TGTGCCAGCAGTGAATCTCGGGGGAGATCCTATAATTCACCCCTCCACTTT. V and J are TRBV2 and TRBJ1-6; D is perhaps TRBD1 (5 bases). CDR1 is SNHLY, CDR2 FYNNEI, per germline. The ends were cut back, 2 bases at V and 1 base at J, with 12 bases in the middle. The length of the CDR3 is 17 residues.

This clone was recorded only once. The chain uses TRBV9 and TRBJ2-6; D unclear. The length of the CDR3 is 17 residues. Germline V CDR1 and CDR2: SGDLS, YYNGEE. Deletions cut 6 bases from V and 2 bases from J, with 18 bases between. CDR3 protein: CASTMGPRPAGANVLTF. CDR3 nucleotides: TGTGCCAGCACTATGGGCCCCCGGCCCGCTGGGGCCAACGTCCTGACTTTC.

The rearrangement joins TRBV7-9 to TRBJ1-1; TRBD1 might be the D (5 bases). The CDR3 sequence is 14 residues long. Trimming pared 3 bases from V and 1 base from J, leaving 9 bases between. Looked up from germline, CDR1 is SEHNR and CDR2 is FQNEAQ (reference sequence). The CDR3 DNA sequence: TGTGCCAGCAGCTTCGACGGGGGGAACACTGAAGCTTTCTTT. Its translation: CASSFDGGNTEAFF.

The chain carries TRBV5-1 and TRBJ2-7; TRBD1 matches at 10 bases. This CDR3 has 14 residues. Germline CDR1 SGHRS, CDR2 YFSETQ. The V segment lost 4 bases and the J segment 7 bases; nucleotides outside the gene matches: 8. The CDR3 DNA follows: TGCGCCAGCAGCCTCGGGACAGGGGATGGGGAGCAGTACTTC. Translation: CASSLGTGDGEQYF.

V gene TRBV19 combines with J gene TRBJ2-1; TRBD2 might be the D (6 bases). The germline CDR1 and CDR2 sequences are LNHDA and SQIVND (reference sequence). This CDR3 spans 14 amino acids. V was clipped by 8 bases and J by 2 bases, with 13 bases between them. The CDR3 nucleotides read TGTGCCAGTCGGGACGGGGGTGCCTACAATGAGCAGTTCTTC. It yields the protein CASRDGGAYNEQFF. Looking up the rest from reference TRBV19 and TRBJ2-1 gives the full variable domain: DGGITQSPKYLFRKEGQNVTLSCEQNLNHDAMYWYRQDPGQGLRLIYYSQIVNDFQKGDIAEGYSVSREKKESFPLTVTSAQKNPTAFYLCASRDGGAYNEQFFGPGTRLTVL.

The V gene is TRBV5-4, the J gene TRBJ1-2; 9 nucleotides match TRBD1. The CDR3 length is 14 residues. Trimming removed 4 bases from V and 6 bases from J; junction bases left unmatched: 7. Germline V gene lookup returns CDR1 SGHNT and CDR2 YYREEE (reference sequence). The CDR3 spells CASSLRDRDDGYTF. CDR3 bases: TGTGCCAGCAGCCTCCGGGACAGGGACGATGGCTACACCTTC.

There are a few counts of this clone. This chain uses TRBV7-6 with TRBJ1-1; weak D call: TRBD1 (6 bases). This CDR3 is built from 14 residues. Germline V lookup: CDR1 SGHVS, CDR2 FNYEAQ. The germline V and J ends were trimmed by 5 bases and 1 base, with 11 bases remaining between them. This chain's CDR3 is CASSPWTENTEAFF. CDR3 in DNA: TGTGCCAGCAGCCCCTGGACAGAGAACACTGAAGCTTTCTTT.

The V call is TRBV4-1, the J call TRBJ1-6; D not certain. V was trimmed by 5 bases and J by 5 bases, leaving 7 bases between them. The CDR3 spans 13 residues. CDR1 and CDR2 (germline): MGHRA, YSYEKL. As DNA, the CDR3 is TGCGCCAGCAGCAACGACAATAATTCACCCCTCCACTTT. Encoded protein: CASSNDNNSPLHF.

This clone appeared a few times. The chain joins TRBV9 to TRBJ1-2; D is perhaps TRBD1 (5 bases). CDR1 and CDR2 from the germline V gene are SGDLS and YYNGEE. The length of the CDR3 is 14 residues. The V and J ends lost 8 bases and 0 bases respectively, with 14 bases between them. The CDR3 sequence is CASTKQAANYGYTF. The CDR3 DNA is TGTGCCAGTACGAAACAGGCCGCTAACTATGGCTACACCTTC.

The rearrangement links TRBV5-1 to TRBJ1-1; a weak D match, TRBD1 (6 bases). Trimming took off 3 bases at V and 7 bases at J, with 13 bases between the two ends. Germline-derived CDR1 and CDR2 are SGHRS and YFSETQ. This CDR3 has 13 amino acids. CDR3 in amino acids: CASSSNRDLEAFF. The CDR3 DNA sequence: TGCGCCAGCAGCTCCAACAGGGACCTTGAAGCTTTCTTT.

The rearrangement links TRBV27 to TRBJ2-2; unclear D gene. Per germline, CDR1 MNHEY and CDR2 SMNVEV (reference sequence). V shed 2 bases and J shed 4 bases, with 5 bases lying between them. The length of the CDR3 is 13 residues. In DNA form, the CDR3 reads TGTGCCAGCAGTTTAGGGTCCACCGGGGAGCTGTTTTTT. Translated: CASSLGSTGELFF.

In DNA, the CDR3 is TGTGCCAGCAGCGTAGGGAGCGGTTACTACGAGCAGTACTTC. Its protein product is CASSVGSGYYEQYF. The chain combines TRBV9 with TRBJ2-7, with TRBD2 as a possible D gene (5 bases). Germline V gene sequence: CDR1 SGDLS, CDR2 YYNGEE. The V end was cut by 0 bases, the J end by 3 bases, with 10 bases between. The CDR3 is made up of 14 amino acids.